These 26 T cell receptor beta chains came from one sample sequenced in a study of early stage breast cancer tumors. The repertoire was sequenced with immunoSEQ multiplex PCR; TCRdb's copy has only in-frame clones and lacks some. The table shows approximately 54,000 clones, with roughly 73% occurring only once. Material for sequencing was blood. The receptors were sampled from a person aged 40 to 49 with breast cancer.

Notes on this clone: A read error may account for a junction end that differs from germline. The V and J genes are TRBV7-7 and TRBJ2-1, with D uncertain. In germline, CDR1 is SSHAT, CDR2 FNYEAQ (reference sequence). This CDR3 is built from 13 residues. As DNA, the CDR3 is TGTGCTAGCAGTACCCGACCGAACAATGAGCAGTTCTTC. This codes for CASSTRPNNEQFF.

The chain is built from TRBV29-1 and TRBJ1-1; D might be TRBD1 (6 bases). CDR3 size: 12 residues. The V and J ends lost 6 bases and 5 bases respectively, with 13 bases between them. In germline, CDR1 is SQVTM, CDR2 ANQGSEA. The CDR3 region has the DNA TGCAGCGTCGTCCCGGGGGCAACTGAAGCTTTCTTT. Translation: CSVVPGATEAFF.

V is TRBV2 and J is TRBJ2-3; no reliable D call. The CDR3 loop spans 13 amino acids. Germline CDR1 reads SNHLY; CDR2 reads FYNNEI. The V gene lost 0 bases and the J gene lost 2 bases, with 3 bases spanning the gap. The CDR3 coding sequence is TGTGCCAGCAGTGAAGCGAACACAGATACGCAGTATTTT. Protein: CASSEANTDTQYF.

This sequence joins TRBV2 and TRBJ2-1, with 10 bases that match TRBD2. The CDR3 length is 15 residues. Losses at the gene ends were 6 bases for V and 6 bases for J; bases not matched to a gene: 8. Germline CDR1 and CDR2: SNHLY and FYNNEI. CDR3 region: CASSGAGGQFNEQFF. In DNA, the CDR3 is TGTGCCAGCAGCGGAGCGGGAGGGCAGTTCAATGAGCAGTTCTTC. Together with reference TRBV2 and TRBJ2-1, the CDR3 gives the full variable domain: EPEVTQTPSHQVTQMGQEVILRCVPISNHLYFYWYRQILGQKVEFLVSFYNNEISEKSEIFDDQFSVERPDGSNFTLKIRSTKLEDSAMYFCASSGAGGQFNEQFFGPGTRLTVL.

The V and J genes are TRBV5-1 and TRBJ1-6; 8 nucleotides line up with TRBD1. Per germline, CDR1 SGHRS and CDR2 YFSETQ. The CDR3 extends over 16 amino acids. With V trimmed by 4 bases and J by 10 bases, 13 bases remained unmatched. CDR3 region: CASSPYGTGEGSPLHF. The CDR3 nucleotides read TGCGCCAGCAGCCCCTACGGGACAGGAGAGGGGTCACCCCTCCACTTT.

The chain recombines TRBV5-1 with TRBJ2-7, with TRBD2 matching over 11 bases. V lost 1 base and J lost 1; bases outside the gene matches: 7. Germline V gene lookup returns CDR1 SGHRS and CDR2 YFSETQ. CDR3 length equals 17 residues. Here the CDR3 DNA reads TGCGCCAGCAGCTTGACTAGCGGGAGTTCTCTTTCCTACGAGCAGTACTTC. Protein product: CASSLTSGSSLSYEQYF. Looking up the rest from reference TRBV5-1 and TRBJ2-7 gives the full variable domain: KAGVTQTPRYLIKTRGQQVTLSCSPISGHRSVSWYQQTPGQGLQFLFEYFSETQRNKGNFPGRFSGRQFSNSRSEMNVSTLELGDSALYLCASSLTSGSSLSYEQYFGPGTRLTVT.

This CDR3 is CASRRGTGGDYGYTF. The CDR3, as DNA: TGTGCCAGCAGGAGGGGTACAGGTGGTGACTATGGCTACACCTTC. The V call is TRBV6-1, the J call TRBJ1-2, with D possibly TRBD1 on 5 matching bases. Germline loops: CDR1 MNHNS, CDR2 SASEGT. This CDR3 contains 15 residues. Trimming pared 6 bases from V and 3 bases from J, leaving 17 bases between.

The chain uses TRBV9 and TRBJ2-7; the D call may be TRBD1 or TRBD2 (5 bases each). The CDR3 extends over 14 amino acids. Looked up from germline, CDR1 is SGDLS and CDR2 is YYNGEE. The V gene lost 3 bases and the J gene lost 4 bases, with 14 bases spanning the gap. The CDR3 is CASSAPGTTYEQYF. CDR3 DNA sequence: TGTGCCAGCAGCGCACCCGGGACCACGTACGAGCAGTACTTC.

In nucleotides, the CDR3 is TGTGCCAGCAGCCCCGCCTGGATAGGTGAAAAACTGTTTTTT. Protein product: CASSPAWIGEKLFF. The chain links TRBV6-5 to TRBJ1-4; D is unclear. The CDR3 totals 14 residues. In germline, CDR1 is MNHEY, CDR2 SVGAGI. V lost 6 bases and J lost 7, with 15 bases in between.

This clone was seen a handful of times. The chain carries TRBV19 and TRBJ2-7; D remains ambiguous. V lost 2 bases and J 5 bases, leaving 16 bases between the germline ends. The germline gives CDR1 LNHDA, CDR2 SQIVND (reference sequence). The CDR3 sequence is 15 residues long. CDR3 DNA: TGTGCCAGTAGTATAACCCCCGATCCCTACCACGAGCAGTACTTC. It translates to CASSITPDPYHEQYF. Full variable domain (rest looked up from reference TRBV19 and TRBJ2-7): DGGITQSPKYLFRKEGQNVTLSCEQNLNHDAMYWYRQDPGQGLRLIYYSQIVNDFQKGDIAEGYSVSREKKESFPLTVTSAQKNPTAFYLCASSITPDPYHEQYFGPGTRLTVT.

The gene calls are TRBV4-2 and TRBJ2-2; no definite D call. Trimming removed 1 base from V and 0 bases from J, with 9 bases in between. CDR1 and CDR2 (germline): LGHNA, YNFKEQ. The CDR3 has 16 amino acids. The CDR3, as DNA: TGTGCCAGCAGCCAAGTGCTAGAGACGAACACCGGGGAGCTGTTTTTT. Translation: CASSQVLETNTGELFF.

The chain couples TRBV6-5 to TRBJ1-2, with no clear D. Germline CDR1 MNHEY, CDR2 SVGAGI. This CDR3 contains 14 residues. V was trimmed by 2 bases and J by 5 bases, leaving 12 bases between them. Here the CDR3 reads CASSYSRAGYGYTF. The CDR3 DNA follows: TGTGCCAGCAGTTACAGCAGAGCGGGTTATGGCTACACCTTC.

The chain has TRBV6-6 and TRBJ2-2; 7 nucleotides align to TRBD2. The J segment lost 1 base and the V segment lost 2 bases, leaving 4 bases of the junction unmatched. The CDR3 contains 16 residues. From germline, CDR1 is MNHNY and CDR2 SVGAGI (reference sequence). CDR3 sequence: CASSYLSSGNTGELFF. The DNA for the CDR3 is TGTGCCAGCAGTTACCTTTCTAGCGGGAACACCGGGGAGCTGTTTTTT.

The V and J genes are TRBV15 and TRBJ1-1; D unclear. V was clipped by 5 bases and J by 2 bases, with 15 bases between them. The CDR3 has 15 amino acids. CDR1 is LNHNV, CDR2 YYDKDF, per germline (reference sequence). CDR3 coding DNA: TGTGCCACCAGCGAGTCAAGGAACCGAAACACTGAAGCTTTCTTT. Translated, it gives CATSESRNRNTEAFF. Full variable domain (outside the CDR3, taken from reference TRBV15 and TRBJ1-1): DAMVIQNPRYQVTQFGKPVTLSCSQTLNHNVMYWYQQKSSQAPKLLFHYYDKDFNNEADTPDNFQSRRPNTSFCFLDIRSPGLGDTAMYLCATSESRNRNTEAFFGQGTRLTVV.

The chain combines TRBV29-1 with TRBJ2-1, with 9 bases lining up with TRBD2. Trimming removed 6 bases from V and 8 bases from J; junction bases left unmatched: 8. The CDR3 sequence is 13 residues long. Germline values: CDR1 SQVTM, CDR2 ANQGSEA. CDR3 in amino acids: CSVVAGAIDEQFF. The CDR3 nucleotides are TGCAGCGTCGTAGCGGGAGCTATAGATGAGCAGTTCTTC.

The rearrangement uses TRBV7-9 and TRBJ2-2; weak D call: TRBD1 (5 bases). The length of the CDR3 is 15 residues. V shed 3 bases and J shed 0 bases, with 8 bases lying between them. The germline gives CDR1 SEHNR, CDR2 FQNEAQ (reference sequence). CDR3 sequence: CASSFARANTGELFF. The CDR3 DNA is TGTGCCAGCAGCTTCGCCAGGGCGAACACCGGGGAGCTGTTTTTT.

The sample holds one count of this clone. The chain is built from TRBV4-2 and TRBJ2-1, with TRBD1 matching over 9 bases. This CDR3 spans 15 amino acids. Germline V lookup: CDR1 LGHNA, CDR2 YNFKEQ. V lost 5 bases and J lost 7; bases outside the gene matches: 9. CDR3 nucleotide sequence: TGTGCCAGCAGCTCCGACAGGGGGGTAGGGAATGAGCAGTTCTTC. Translated: CASSSDRGVGNEQFF.

CDR3 sequence (DNA): TGTGCCAGCAGCTCACAGCCTGGGGCAGATACGCAGTATTTT. As protein: CASSSQPGADTQYF. The chain joins TRBV7-2 to TRBJ2-3; D is undetermined. Trimming cost V 4 bases and J 4 bases, with 12 bases left between them. Germline CDR1 is SGHTA and CDR2 is FQGNSA. The CDR3 runs 14 residues.

V gene TRBV30 combines with J gene TRBJ2-4; no clear D. Trimming pared 1 base from V and 6 bases from J, leaving 10 bases between. The germline V gene encodes CDR1 GTSNPN and CDR2 SVGIG (reference sequence). This CDR3 has 13 residues. CDR3 sequence (DNA): TGTGCCTGGAGTGCGGTGGACGGAAACATTCAGTACTTC. It translates to CAWSAVDGNIQYF.

This clone was seen a handful of times. CDR3: CASRPDRGHGYTF. The CDR3 coding sequence is TGTGCCAGCAGACCCGACAGGGGGCATGGCTACACCTTC. V and J are TRBV6-5 and TRBJ1-2, with 10 bases matching TRBD1. With V trimmed by 6 bases and J by 6 bases, 4 bases remained unmatched. There are 13 residues in the CDR3. Germline lookup yields CDR1 MNHEY and CDR2 SVGAGI.

The chain has TRBV2 and TRBJ2-7; 7 bases align to TRBD2. In germline, CDR1 is SNHLY, CDR2 FYNNEI. The CDR3 totals 14 residues. V lost 4 bases to trimming and J lost 0 bases; unmatched junction nucleotides: 3. The CDR3 nucleotides are TGTGCCAGCAGTGCAGCGGGGACCTCCTACGAGCAGTACTTC. It specifies CASSAAGTSYEQYF.

The CDR3 reads CASSQVGSGRTMGTDTQYF. CDR3 DNA sequence: TGTGCCAGCAGCCAAGTAGGGAGCGGGAGGACGATGGGCACAGATACGCAGTATTTT. The chain couples TRBV4-2 to TRBJ2-3; 9 bases map to TRBD2. Germline assignment: CDR1 LGHNA and CDR2 YNFKEQ. V shed 1 base and J 1 base; nucleotides not matched to a gene: 12. This CDR3 spans 19 amino acids.

CDR3 in DNA: TGCGCCAGCAGCTTGGAGGGGGGGAATCAGCCCCAGCATTTT. Protein sequence: CASSLEGGNQPQHF. V usage is TRBV5-1 and J usage is TRBJ1-5, with a weak D call TRBD1 (6 bases). CDR1 and CDR2 from the germline V gene are SGHRS and YFSETQ. The ends were cut back, 0 bases at V and 4 bases at J, with 8 bases in the middle. This CDR3 is 14 amino acids long.

The chain carries TRBV7-9 and TRBJ2-5; TRBD1 might be the D (6 bases). Deletions cut 5 bases from V and 5 bases from J, with 15 bases between. Germline loops: CDR1 SEHNR, CDR2 FQNEAQ (reference sequence). The length of the CDR3 is 14 residues. CDR3 nucleotides: TGTGCCAGCAGCCCGCATGGACAGAGGGAGACCCAGTACTTC. This encodes CASSPHGQRETQYF. The whole variable domain, filled in from reference TRBV7-9 and TRBJ2-5, reads DTGVSQNPRHKITKRGQNVTFRCDPISEHNRLYWYRQTLGQGPEFLTYFQNEAQLEKSRLLSDRFSAERPKGSFSTLEIQRTEQGDSAMYLCASSPHGQRETQYFGPGTRLLVL.

The chain couples TRBV7-9 to TRBJ2-2; D call uncertain. The CDR3 sequence is 14 residues long. Between the trimmed V and J ends, which lost 4 bases and 4 bases, there was a span of 10 bases. Looked up from germline, CDR1 is SEHNR and CDR2 is FQNEAQ (reference sequence). The CDR3, as DNA: TGTGCCAGCAGCTATTCTCAGAGCACCGGGGAGCTGTTTTTT. Its translation: CASSYSQSTGELFF.

The V gene is TRBV5-5, the J gene TRBJ2-7, with 9 bases lining up with TRBD2. V lost 0 bases, J lost 3 bases, and 1 base stayed unmatched. The CDR3 loop spans 14 amino acids. CDR1 and CDR2 (germline): SGHKS, YYEKEE (reference sequence). CDR3: CASSLGAGGYEQYF. The CDR3 DNA reads TGTGCCAGCAGCTTGGGAGCGGGAGGCTACGAGCAGTACTTC.